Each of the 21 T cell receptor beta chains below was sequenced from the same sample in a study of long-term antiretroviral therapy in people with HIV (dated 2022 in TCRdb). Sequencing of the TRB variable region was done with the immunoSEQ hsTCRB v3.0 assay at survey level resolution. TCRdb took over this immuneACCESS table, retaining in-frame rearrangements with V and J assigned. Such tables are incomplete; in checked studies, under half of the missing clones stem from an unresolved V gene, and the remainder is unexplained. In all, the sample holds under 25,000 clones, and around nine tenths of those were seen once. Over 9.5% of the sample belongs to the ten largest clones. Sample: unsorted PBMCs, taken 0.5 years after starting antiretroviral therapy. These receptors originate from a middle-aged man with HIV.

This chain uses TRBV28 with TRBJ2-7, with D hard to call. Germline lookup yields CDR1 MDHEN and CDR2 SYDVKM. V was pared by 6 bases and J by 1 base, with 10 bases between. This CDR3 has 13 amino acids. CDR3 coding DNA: TGTGCCAGCAGACTTACACGGTCCTACGAGCAGTACTTC. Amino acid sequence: CASRLTRSYEQYF. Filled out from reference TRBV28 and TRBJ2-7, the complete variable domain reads DVKVTQSSRYLVKRTGEKVFLECVQDMDHENMFWYRQDPGLGLRLIYFSYDVKMKEKGDIPEGYSVSREKKERFSLILESASTNQTSMYLCASRLTRSYEQYFGPGTRLTVT.

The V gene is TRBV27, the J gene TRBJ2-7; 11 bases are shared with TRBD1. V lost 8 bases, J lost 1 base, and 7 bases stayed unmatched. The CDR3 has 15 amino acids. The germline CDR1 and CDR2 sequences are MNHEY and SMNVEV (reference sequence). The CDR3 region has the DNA TGTGCCAGCGGGCACCGGGACAGGGGGTCCTACGAGCAGTACTTC. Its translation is CASGHRDRGSYEQYF.

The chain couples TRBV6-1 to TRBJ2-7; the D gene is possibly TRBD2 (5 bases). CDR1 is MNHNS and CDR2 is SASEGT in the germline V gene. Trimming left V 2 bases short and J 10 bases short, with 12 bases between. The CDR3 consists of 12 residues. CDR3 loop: CASSEPSSKQYF. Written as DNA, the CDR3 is TGTGCCAGCAGTGAACCTAGCAGCAAACAGTACTTC.

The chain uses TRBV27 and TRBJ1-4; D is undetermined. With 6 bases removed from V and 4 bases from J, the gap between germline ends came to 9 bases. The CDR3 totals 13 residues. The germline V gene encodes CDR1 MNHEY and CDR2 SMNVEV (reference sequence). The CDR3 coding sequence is TGTGCCAGCAGCCTCGGGGTTAATGAAAAACTGTTTTTT. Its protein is CASSLGVNEKLFF.

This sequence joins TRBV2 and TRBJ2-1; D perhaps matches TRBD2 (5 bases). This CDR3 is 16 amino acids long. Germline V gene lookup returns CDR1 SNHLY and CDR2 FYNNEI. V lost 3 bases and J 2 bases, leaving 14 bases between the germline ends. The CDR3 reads CASSDFGRPPYNEQFF. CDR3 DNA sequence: TGTGCCAGCAGTGACTTTGGGAGACCACCCTACAATGAGCAGTTCTTC.

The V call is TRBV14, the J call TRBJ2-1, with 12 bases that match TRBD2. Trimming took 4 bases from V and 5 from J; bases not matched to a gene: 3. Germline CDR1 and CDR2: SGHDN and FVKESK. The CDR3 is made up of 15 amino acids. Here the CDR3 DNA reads TGTGCCAGCAGCCTAAGGACTAGCGGGAACAATGAGCAGTTCTTC. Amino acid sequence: CASSLRTSGNNEQFF.

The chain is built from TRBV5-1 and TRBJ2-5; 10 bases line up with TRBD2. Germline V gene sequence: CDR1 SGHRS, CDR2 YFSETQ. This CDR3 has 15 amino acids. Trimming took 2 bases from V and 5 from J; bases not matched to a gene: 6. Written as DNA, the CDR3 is TGCGCCAGCAGCTTTAGCGGGGGGCAGAGGGAGACCCAGTACTTC. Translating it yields CASSFSGGQRETQYF.

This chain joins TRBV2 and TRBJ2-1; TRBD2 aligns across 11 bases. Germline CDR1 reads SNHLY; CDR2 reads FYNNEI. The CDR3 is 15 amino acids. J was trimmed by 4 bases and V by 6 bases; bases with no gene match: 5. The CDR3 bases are TGTGCCAGCAGGGATAGCGGGAGGGGATACAATGAGCAGTTCTTC. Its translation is CASRDSGRGYNEQFF.

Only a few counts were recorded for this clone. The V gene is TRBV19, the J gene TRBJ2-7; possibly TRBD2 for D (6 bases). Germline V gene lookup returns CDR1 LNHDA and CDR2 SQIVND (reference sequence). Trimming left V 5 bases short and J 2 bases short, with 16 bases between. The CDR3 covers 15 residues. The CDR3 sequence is CASSVRGHPTYEQYF. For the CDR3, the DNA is TGTGCCAGTAGTGTGCGGGGCCATCCAACCTACGAGCAGTACTTC.

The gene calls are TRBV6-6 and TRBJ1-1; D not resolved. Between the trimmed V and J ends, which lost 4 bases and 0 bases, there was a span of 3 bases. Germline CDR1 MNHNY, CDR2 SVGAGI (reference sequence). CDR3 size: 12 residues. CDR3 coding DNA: TGTGCCAGCAGTTGGTTGAACACTGAAGCTTTCTTT. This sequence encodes CASSWLNTEAFF.

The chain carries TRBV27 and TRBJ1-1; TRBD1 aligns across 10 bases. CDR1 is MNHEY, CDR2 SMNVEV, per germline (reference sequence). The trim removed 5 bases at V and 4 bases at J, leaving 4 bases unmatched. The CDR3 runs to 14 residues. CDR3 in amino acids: CASSTDRGGTEAFF. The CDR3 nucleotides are TGTGCCAGCAGTACGGACAGGGGGGGCACTGAAGCTTTCTTT.

Written as DNA, the CDR3 is TGTGCCAGCAGTTTAAAGGGGATCTACTACGAGCAGTACTTC. This translates into CASSLKGIYYEQYF. The chain uses TRBV27 and TRBJ2-7, with TRBD1 as a possible D gene (5 bases). Per the germline V gene, CDR1 is MNHEY and CDR2 is SMNVEV (reference sequence). V dropped 2 bases and J dropped 3 bases, with 11 bases sitting between them. This CDR3 is 14 amino acids long.

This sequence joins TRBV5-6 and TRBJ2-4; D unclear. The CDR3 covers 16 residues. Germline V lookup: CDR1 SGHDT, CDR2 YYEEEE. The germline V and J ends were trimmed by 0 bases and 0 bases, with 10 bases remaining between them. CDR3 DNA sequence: TGTGCCAGCAGCTTGGGCGGCGGCATAGCCAAAAACATTCAGTACTTC. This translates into CASSLGGGIAKNIQYF.

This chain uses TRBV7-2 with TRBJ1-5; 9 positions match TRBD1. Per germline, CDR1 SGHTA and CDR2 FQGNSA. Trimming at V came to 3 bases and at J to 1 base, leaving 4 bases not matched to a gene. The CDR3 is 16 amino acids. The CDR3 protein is CASSLTGGRSNQPQHF. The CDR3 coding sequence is TGTGCCAGCAGCTTGACAGGGGGAAGGAGCAATCAGCCCCAGCATTTT. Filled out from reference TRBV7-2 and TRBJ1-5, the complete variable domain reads GAGVSQSPSNKVTEKGKDVELRCDPISGHTALYWYRQSLGQGLEFLIYFQGNSAPDKSGLPSDRFSAERTGGSVSTLTIQRTQQEDSAVYLCASSLTGGRSNQPQHFGDGTRLSIL.

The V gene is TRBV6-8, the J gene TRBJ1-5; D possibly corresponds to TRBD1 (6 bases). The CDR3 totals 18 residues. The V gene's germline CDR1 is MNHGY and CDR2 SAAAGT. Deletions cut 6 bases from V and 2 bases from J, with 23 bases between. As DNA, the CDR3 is TGTGCCAGCAGGGGAACGAGGGGCCAGGGGTTTGGCAATCAGCCCCAGCATTTT. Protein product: CASRGTRGQGFGNQPQHF.

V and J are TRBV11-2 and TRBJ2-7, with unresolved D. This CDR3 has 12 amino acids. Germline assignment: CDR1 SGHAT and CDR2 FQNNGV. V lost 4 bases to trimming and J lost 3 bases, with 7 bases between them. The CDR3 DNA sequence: TGTGCCAGCAGCTCACAGAGCTACGAGCAGTACTTC. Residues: CASSSQSYEQYF.

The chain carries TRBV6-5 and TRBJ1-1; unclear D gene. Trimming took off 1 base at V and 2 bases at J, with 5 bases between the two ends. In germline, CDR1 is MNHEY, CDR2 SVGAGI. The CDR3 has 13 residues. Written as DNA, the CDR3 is TGTGCCAGCAGTTACTATACCAACACTGAAGCTTTCTTT. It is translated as CASSYYTNTEAFF.

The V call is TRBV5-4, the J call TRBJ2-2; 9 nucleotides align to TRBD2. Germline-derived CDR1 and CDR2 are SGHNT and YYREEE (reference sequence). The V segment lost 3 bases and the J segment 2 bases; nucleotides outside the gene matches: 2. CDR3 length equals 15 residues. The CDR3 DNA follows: TGTGCCAGCAGCTCCGGGACTAGCAACACCGGGGAGCTGTTTTTT. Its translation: CASSSGTSNTGELFF.

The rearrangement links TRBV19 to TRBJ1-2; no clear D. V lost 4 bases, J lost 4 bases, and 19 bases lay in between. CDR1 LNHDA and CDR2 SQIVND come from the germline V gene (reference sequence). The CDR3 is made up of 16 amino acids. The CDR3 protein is CASSTPLSDGTYGYTF. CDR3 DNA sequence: TGTGCCAGTAGTACTCCTCTTTCGGACGGTACCTATGGCTACACCTTC.

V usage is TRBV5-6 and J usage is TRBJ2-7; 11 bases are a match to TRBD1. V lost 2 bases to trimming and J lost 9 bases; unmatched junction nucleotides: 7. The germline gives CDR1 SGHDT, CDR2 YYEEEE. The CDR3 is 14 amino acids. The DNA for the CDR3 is TGTGCCAGCAGCTTCCCGGGACAGGGGGTCGCGCAGTACTTC. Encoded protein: CASSFPGQGVAQYF.

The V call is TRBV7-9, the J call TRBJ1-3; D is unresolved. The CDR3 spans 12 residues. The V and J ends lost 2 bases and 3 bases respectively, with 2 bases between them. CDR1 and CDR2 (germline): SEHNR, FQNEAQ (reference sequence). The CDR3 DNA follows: TGTGCCAGCAGCTTACTTGGAAACACCATATATTTT. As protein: CASSLLGNTIYF.